This T cell receptor (beta chain) was found in a study of cytomegalovirus exposure and HLA in healthy donors. Study results and caveats: Subsequent analysis of the roughly 120 validation repertoires found a tendency for first-cohort TCR clusters to co-occur.

The donors were in the roughly 110-subject validation cohort, distinct from the roughly 600-subject first cohort. Of note for this clone: Its specificity is not known.

The method was immunoSEQ multiplex PCR; TCRdb's version includes in-frame clones alone and lacks a portion of them. The data show 89,000 or so clones, with about 93% seen just once and less than 1.5% held by the top ten. The CDR3 sequence is 14 residues long. J lost 0 bases, V lost 6 bases, and 3 bases had no gene match. The V gene's germline CDR1 is SGHRS and CDR2 YFSETQ. The chain has TRBV5-1 and TRBJ2-1; 7 bases are shared with TRBD1. The sequencing sample was made of PBMCs. This sequence was found in a woman aged 30 to 39 in good health and CMV-seropositive. The CDR3 sequence is CASTGTVSYNEQFF. The CDR3 DNA follows: TGCGCCAGCACCGGGACAGTCTCCTACAATGAGCAGTTCTTC.